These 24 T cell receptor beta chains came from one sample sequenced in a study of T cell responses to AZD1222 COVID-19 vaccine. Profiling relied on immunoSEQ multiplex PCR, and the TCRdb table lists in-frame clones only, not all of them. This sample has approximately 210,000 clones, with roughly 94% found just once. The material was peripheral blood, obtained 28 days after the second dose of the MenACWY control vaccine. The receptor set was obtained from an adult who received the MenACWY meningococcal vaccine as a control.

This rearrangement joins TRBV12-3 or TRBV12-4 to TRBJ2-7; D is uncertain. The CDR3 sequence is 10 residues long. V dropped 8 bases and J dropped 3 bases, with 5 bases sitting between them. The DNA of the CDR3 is TGTGCCAGCGGCAGCTACGAGCAGTACTTC. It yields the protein CASGSYEQYF.

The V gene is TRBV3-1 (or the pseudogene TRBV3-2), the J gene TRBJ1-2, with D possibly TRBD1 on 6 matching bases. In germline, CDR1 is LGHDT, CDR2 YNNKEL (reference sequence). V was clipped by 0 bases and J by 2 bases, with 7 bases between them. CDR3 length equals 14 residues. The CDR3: CASSQEGANYGYTF. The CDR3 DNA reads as TGTGCCAGCAGCCAAGAGGGGGCGAACTATGGCTACACCTTC.

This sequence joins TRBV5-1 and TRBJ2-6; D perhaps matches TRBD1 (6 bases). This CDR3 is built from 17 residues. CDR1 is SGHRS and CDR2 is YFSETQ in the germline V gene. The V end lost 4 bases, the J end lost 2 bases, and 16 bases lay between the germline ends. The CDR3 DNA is TGCGCCAGCAGCCAGTATGACAGGTCGACTGGGGCCAACGTCCTGACTTTC. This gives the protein CASSQYDRSTGANVLTF.

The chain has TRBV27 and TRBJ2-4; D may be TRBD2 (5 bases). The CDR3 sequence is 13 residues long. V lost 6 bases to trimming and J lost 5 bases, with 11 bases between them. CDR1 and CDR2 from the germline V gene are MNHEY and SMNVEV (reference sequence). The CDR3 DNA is TGTGCCAGCAGCCAGGACGGGGAAAACATTCAGTACTTC. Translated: CASSQDGENIQYF.

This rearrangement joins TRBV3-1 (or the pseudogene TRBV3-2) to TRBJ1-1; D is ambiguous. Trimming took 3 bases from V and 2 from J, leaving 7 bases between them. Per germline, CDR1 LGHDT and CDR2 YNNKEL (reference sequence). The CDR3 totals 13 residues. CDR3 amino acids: CASSHSGNTEAFF. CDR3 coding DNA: TGTGCCAGCAGCCACAGTGGTAACACTGAAGCTTTCTTT.

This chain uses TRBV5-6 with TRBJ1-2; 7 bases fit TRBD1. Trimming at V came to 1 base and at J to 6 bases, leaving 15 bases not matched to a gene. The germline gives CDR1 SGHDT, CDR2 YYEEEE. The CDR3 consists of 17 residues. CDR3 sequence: CASSLRGTETYKHGYTF. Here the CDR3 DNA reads TGTGCCAGCAGCTTGCGAGGGACAGAAACGTATAAACATGGCTACACCTTC.

Here the CDR3 DNA reads TGTGCCAGCAGTTCAGGGGCGAAAGAGACCCAGTACTTC. This encodes CASSSGAKETQYF. The chain has TRBV28 and TRBJ2-5, with D possibly being TRBD1 (6 bases). The CDR3 runs to 13 residues. Looked up from germline, CDR1 is MDHEN and CDR2 is SYDVKM. Trimming cost V 4 bases and J 3 bases, with 9 bases left between them.

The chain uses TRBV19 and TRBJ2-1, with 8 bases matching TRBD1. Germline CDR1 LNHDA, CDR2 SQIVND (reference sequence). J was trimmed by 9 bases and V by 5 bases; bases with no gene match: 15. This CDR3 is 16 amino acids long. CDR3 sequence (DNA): TGTGCCAGTAGTGATTGGCGGACGCAGGGGGCAAGTGAGCAGTTCTTC. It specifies CASSDWRTQGASEQFF.

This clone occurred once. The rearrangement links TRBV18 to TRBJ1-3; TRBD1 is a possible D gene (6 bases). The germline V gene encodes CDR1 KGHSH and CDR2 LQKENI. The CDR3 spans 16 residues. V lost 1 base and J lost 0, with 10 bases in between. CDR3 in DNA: TGTGCCAGCTCACCACGACAGGCGAACTCTGGAAACACCATATATTTT. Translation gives CASSPRQANSGNTIYF.

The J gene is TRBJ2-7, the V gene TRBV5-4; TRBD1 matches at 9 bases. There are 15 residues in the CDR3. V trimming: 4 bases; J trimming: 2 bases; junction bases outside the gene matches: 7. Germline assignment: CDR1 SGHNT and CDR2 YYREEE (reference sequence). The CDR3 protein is CASSLGDRETYEQYF. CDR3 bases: TGTGCCAGCAGCCTAGGGGACAGGGAAACCTACGAGCAGTACTTC.

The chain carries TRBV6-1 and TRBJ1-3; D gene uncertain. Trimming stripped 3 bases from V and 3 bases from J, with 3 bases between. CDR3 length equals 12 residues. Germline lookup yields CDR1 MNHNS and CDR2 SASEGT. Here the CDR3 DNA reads TGTGCCAGCAGTGAGTTTGGAAACACCATATATTTT. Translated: CASSEFGNTIYF.

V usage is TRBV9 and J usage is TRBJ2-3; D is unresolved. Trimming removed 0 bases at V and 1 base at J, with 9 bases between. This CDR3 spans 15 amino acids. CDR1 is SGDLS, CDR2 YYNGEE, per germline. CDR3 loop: CASSVGAHGTDTQYF. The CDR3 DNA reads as TGTGCCAGCAGCGTAGGGGCCCACGGCACAGATACGCAGTATTTT.

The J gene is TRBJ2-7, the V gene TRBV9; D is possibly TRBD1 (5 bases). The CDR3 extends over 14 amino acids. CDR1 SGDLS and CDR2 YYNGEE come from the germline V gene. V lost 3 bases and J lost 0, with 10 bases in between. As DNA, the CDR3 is TGTGCCAGCAGCGCCCGGACAAACTCCTACGAGCAGTACTTC. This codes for CASSARTNSYEQYF.

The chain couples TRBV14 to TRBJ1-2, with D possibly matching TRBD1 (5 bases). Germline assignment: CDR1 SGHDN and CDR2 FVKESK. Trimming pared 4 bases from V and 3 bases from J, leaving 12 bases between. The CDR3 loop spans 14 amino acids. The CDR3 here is CASSPPGDYYGYTF. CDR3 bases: TGTGCCAGCAGCCCTCCGGGGGATTACTATGGCTACACCTTC. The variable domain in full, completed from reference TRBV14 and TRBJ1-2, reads EAGVTQFPSHSVIEKGQTVTLRCDPISGHDNLYWYRRVMGKEIKFLLHFVKESKQDESGMPNNRFLAERTGGTYSTLKVQPAELEDSGVYFCASSPPGDYYGYTFGSGTRLTVV.

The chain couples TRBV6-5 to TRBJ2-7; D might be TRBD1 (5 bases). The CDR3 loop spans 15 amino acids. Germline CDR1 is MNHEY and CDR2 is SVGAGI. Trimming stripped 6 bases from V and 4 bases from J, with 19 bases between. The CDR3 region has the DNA TGTGCCAGCAGACCCCCGGGCGGTGACAGTTACGAGCAGTACTTC. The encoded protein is CASRPPGGDSYEQYF.

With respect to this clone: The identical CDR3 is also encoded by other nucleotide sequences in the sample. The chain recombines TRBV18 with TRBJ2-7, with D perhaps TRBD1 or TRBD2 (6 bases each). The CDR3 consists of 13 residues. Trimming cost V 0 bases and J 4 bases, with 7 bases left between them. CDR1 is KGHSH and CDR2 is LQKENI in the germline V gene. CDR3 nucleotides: TGTGCCAGCTCACCACCAGGGGGGTACGAGCAGTACTTC. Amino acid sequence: CASSPPGGYEQYF.

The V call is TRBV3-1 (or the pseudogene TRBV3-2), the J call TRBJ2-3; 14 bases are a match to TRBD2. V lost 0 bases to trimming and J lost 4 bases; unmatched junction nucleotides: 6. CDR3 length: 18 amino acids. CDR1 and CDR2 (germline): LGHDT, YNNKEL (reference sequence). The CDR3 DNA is TGTGCCAGCAGCCAAGAGGTGGGACTAGCGGGAGTGGCAGATACGCAGTATTTT. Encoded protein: CASSQEVGLAGVADTQYF.

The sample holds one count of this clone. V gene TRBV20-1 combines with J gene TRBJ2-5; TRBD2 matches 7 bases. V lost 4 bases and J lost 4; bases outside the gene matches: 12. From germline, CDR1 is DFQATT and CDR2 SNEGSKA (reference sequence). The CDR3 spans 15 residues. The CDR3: CSATEQPTSRETQYF. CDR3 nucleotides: TGCAGTGCTACTGAACAGCCGACTAGCCGAGAGACCCAGTACTTC.

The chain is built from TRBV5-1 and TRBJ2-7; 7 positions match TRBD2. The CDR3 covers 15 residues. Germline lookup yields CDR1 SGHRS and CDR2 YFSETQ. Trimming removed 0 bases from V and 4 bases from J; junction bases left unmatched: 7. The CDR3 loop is CASSLEGGSNYEQYF. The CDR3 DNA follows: TGCGCCAGCAGCTTGGAGGGCGGGAGTAATTACGAGCAGTACTTC.

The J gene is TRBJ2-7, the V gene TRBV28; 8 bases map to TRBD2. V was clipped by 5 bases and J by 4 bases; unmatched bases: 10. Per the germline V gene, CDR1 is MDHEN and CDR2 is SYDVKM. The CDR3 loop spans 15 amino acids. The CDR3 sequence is CASSLTSAGDYEQYF. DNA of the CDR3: TGTGCCAGCAGTCTAACCTCAGCGGGAGATTACGAGCAGTACTTC.

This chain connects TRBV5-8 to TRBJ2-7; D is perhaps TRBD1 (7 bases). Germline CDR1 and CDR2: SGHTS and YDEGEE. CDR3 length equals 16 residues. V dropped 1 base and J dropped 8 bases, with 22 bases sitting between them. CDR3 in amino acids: CASSLTLTGTAYKQYF. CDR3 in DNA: TGTGCCAGCAGCTTGACCCTGACAGGGACTGCTTACAAGCAGTACTTC.

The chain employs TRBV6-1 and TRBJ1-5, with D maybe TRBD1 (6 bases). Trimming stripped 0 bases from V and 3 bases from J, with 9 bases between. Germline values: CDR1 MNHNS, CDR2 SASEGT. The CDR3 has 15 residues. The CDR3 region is CASSEARGANQPQHF. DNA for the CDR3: TGTGCCAGCAGTGAAGCGCGGGGGGCCAATCAGCCCCAGCATTTT.

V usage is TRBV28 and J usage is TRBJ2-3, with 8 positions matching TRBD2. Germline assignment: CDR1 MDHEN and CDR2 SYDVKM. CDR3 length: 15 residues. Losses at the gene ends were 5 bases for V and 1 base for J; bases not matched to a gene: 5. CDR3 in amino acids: CASSPAGEGTDTQYF. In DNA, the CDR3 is TGTGCCAGCAGTCCAGCGGGAGAGGGCACAGATACGCAGTATTTT.

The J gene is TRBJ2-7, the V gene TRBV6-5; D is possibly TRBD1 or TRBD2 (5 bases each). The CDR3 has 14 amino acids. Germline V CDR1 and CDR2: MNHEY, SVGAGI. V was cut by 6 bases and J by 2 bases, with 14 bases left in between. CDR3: CASSPRVGAYEQYF. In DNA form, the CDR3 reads TGTGCCAGCAGCCCCCGCGTGGGGGCCTACGAGCAGTACTTC.